This T cell receptor beta chain came from a study of blood T cell repertoires in COVID-19. Study-wide context: Samples taken during acute and convalescent COVID-19 were collected in the United States, Italy and Spain. In each case, the material was cDNA or gDNA derived from T cells, B-cell-depleted T cells, or PBMCs.

Per the study methods: Nucleated cell counts were estimated from reference gene primer amplification. The protocol was immunoSEQ multiplex PCR, while the TCRdb copy is restricted to in-frame clones and leaves out a portion. That table furnishes V, J and clone size, whereas the DNA furnished D and trimming. Here the sample spans approximately 120,000 clones, around 86% being singletons. This clone was recorded a few times. Per germline, CDR1 SGHVS and CDR2 FQNEAQ. Trimming cost V 2 bases and J 0 bases, with 23 bases left between them. This CDR3 has 20 amino acids. The specimen was peripheral blood. This clonotype originated in a woman aged 45-59 years who had recovered from COVID-19. V gene TRBV7-8 combines with J gene TRBJ1-3; D might be TRBD1 (5 bases). The CDR3 DNA sequence: TGTGCCAGCAGCTTAAGGTGGGCTACAGGACGCCGACTCTCTGGAAACACCATATATTTT. This encodes CASSLRWATGRRLSGNTIYF.